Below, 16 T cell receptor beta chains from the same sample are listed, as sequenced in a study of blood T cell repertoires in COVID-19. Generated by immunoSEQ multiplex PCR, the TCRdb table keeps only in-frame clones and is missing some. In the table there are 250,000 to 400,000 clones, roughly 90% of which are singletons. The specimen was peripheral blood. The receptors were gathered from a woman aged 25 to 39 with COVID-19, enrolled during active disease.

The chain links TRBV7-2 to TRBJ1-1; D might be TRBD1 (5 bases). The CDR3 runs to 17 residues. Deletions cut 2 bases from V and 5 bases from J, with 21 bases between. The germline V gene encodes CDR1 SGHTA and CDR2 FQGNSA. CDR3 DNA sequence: TGTGCCAGCAGCTTATCCCGACCGGGCCCACGGGGGACTGAAGCTTTCTTT. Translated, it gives CASSLSRPGPRGTEAFF.

This CDR3 is CASSREQGPTNYGYTF. As DNA, the CDR3 is TGTGCCAGCAGCCGCGAGCAGGGGCCGACTAACTATGGCTACACCTTC. This sequence joins TRBV5-4 and TRBJ1-2; TRBD1 might be the D (6 bases). This CDR3 is built from 16 residues. Trimming stripped 4 bases from V and 0 bases from J, with 16 bases between. The V gene's germline CDR1 is SGHNT and CDR2 YYREEE (reference sequence).

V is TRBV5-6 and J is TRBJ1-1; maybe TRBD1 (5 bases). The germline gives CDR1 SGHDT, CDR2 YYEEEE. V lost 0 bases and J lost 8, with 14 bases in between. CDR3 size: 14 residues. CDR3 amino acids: CASSLVRAGFEAFF. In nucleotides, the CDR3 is TGTGCCAGCAGCTTGGTCAGGGCAGGGTTCGAAGCTTTCTTT.

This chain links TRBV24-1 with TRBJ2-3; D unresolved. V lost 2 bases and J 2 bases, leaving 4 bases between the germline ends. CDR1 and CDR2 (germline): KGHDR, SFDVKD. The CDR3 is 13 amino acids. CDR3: CATSDSNTDTQYF. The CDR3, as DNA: TGTGCCACCAGTGATTCCAACACAGATACGCAGTATTTT.

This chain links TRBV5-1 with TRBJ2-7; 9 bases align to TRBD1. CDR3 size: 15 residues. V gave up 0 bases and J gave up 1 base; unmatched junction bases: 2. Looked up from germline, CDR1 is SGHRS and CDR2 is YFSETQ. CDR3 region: CASSLEGQGSYEQYF. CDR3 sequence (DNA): TGCGCCAGCAGCTTGGAAGGACAGGGGTCCTACGAGCAGTACTTC. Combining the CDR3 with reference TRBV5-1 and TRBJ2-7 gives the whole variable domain KAGVTQTPRYLIKTRGQQVTLSCSPISGHRSVSWYQQTPGQGLQFLFEYFSETQRNKGNFPGRFSGRQFSNSRSEMNVSTLELGDSALYLCASSLEGQGSYEQYFGPGTRLTVT.

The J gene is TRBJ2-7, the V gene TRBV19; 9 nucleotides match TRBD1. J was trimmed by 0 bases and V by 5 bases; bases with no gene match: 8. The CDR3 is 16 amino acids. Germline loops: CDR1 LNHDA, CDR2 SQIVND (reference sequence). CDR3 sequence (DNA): TGTGCCAGTAGTCTCCCCCGGACAGGGGACTCCTACGAGCAGTACTTC. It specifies CASSLPRTGDSYEQYF.

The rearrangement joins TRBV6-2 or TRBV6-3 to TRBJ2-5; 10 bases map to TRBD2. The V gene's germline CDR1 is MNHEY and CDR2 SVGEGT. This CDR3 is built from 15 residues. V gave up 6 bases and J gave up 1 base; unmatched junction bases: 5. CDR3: CASSQLAGAQETQYF. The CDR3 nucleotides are TGTGCCAGCAGCCAGCTAGCGGGGGCCCAAGAGACCCAGTACTTC.

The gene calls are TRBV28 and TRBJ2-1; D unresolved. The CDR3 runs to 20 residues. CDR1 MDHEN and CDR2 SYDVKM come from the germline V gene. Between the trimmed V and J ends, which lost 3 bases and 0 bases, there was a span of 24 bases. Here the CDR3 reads CASSFFVAQTTRYSYNEQFF. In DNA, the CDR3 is TGTGCCAGCAGTTTCTTTGTGGCCCAAACTACTCGATACTCCTACAATGAGCAGTTCTTC.

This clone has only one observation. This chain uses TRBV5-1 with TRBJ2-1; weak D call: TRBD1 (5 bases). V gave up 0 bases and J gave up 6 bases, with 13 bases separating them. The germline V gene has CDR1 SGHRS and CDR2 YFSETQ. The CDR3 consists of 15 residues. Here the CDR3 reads CASSLGVRGPNEQFF. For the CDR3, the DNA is TGCGCCAGCAGCTTGGGTGTTAGGGGCCCCAATGAGCAGTTCTTC.

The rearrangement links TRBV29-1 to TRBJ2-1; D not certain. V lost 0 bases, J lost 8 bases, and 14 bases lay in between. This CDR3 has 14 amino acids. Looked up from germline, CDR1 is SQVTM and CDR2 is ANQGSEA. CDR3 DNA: TGCAGCGTTGAAGATCAGGTACCCCTCGATGAGCAGTTCTTC. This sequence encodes CSVEDQVPLDEQFF.

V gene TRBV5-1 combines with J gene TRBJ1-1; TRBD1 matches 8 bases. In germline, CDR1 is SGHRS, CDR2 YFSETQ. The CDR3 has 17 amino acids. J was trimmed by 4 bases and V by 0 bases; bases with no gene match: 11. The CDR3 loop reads CASSLAGQGGDGTEAFF. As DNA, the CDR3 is TGCGCCAGCAGCTTGGCCGGACAGGGAGGGGACGGCACTGAAGCTTTCTTT.

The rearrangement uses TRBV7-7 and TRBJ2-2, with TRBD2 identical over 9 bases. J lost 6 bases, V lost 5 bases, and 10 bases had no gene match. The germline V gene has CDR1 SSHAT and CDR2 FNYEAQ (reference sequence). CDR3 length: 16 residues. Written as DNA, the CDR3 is TGTGCCAGCAGCCGCTATAGCGGGAGAGGGGCCGGGGAGCTGTTTTTT. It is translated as CASSRYSGRGAGELFF.

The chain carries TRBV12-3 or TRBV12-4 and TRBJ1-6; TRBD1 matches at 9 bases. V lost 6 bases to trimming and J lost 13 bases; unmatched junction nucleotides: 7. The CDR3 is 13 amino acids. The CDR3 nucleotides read TGTGCCAGCAGACCCCCAGGGACAGGGCCCCTCCACTTT. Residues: CASRPPGTGPLHF.

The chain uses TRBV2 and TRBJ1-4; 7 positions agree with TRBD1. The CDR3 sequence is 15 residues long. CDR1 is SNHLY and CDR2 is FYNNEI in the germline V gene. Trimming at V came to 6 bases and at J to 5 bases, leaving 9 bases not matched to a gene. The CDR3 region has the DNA TGTGCCAGCAGGCCGTGGACAGGCCGGAATGAAAAACTGTTTTTT. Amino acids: CASRPWTGRNEKLFF.

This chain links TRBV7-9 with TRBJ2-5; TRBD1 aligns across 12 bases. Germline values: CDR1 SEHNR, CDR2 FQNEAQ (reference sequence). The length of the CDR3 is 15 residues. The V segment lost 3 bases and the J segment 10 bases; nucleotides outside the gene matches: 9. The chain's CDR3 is CASSFTGTGGGNQYF. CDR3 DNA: TGTGCCAGCAGCTTTACTGGGACAGGGGGCGGAAACCAGTACTTC.

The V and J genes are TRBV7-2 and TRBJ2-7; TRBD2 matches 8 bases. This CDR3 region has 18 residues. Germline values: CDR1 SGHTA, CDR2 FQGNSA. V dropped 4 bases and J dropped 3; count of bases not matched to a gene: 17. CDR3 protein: CASSSPRELAGGIYEQYF. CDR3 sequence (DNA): TGTGCCAGCAGCTCCCCACGGGAGTTGGCGGGAGGTATCTACGAGCAGTACTTC.